What follows describes a single T cell receptor (beta chain). Its antigen is as yet unknown. The germline gives CDR1 SGHTA, CDR2 FQGNSA. The CDR3 consists of 13 residues. V was pared by 1 base and J by 9 bases, with 10 bases between. This entry comes from a study of shared clonotypes between healthy human individuals. Study-level findings and limits: Clonotypes not shared had lower generation probabilities than those common to all four donors. In general, naive subsets displayed greater estimated richness than memory subsets did. The donor pool, a small one, limited the genetic and exposure-history diversity represented. When naive CD4 clonotypes were compared across a handful of donors, around 5% were shared.

Sequencing was performed with immunoSEQ multiplex PCR; in TCRdb, only in-frame clones are kept and a portion is missing. The sample lists more than 2 million clones, roughly 96% occurring once. The sequenced sample was naive CD4+ T cells sorted from blood. Noted subset: CD45RA+ positively selected. V and J are TRBV7-2 and TRBJ1-5, with D unclear. The clonotype was recovered from a man in his late teens or twenties in good health. The CDR3 protein is CASSLGTDGPQHF. CDR3 nucleotide sequence: TGTGCCAGCAGCTTAGGGACGGACGGGCCCCAGCATTTT.